This T cell receptor beta chain was recovered during a study of T cell repertoires in cytomegalovirus infection. Study summary: In public TCR beta signatures, there were indications of both CMV infection and matching HLA type. Points from the study as a whole: CMV carriers having the relevant HLA were flagged by cumulative public TCR beta family frequency. Ex vivo, HLA-C-restricted CMV-specific TCR beta clonotypes prevailed over the rest of the response.

This clonotype appeared many times. Its antigen is as yet unknown. The CDR3 has 13 amino acids. The V and J ends lost 0 bases and 5 bases respectively, with 6 bases between them. CDR1 is SEHNR, CDR2 FQNEAQ, per germline (reference sequence). TCRdb reanalysed the reads using MiXCR and keeps one entry per CDR3 protein. The repertoire holds about 360,000 distinct CDR3 sequences, with 15% to 20% as singletons. The sample comprised PBMCs. The rearrangement links TRBV7-9 to TRBJ2-3; D not certain. This clonotype originated in a human donor in good health (CMV status not recorded). Some clones in this sample may be carry-over from other donors' samples. CDR3 in DNA: TGTGCCAGCAGCTTAGCGAACGGAGATACGCAGTATTTT. Amino acid sequence: CASSLANGDTQYF.